This T cell receptor beta chain derives from a study of T cell repertoires and Cas9 in healthy adults. Overall study: Multi-effector potency, cytotoxicity and lineage were assessed in SpCas9-reactive CD4 and CD8 T cells.

In this sample, this clone turned up a few times. Sequencing used immunoSEQ multiplex PCR; TCRdb keeps in-frame clones, though not all of them. This table has more than 13,000 clones, approximately 88% appearing once. Sequencing input: Tregs (CD4+, CD25+, CD127-, CD137-, CD154-) from PBMCs; culture status not recorded. The TCR originated in a human donor in good health.

Here the CDR3 reads CASSLTGTHSPLHF. The CDR3 DNA reads as TGTGCCAGCAGCTTAACGGGGACGCATTCACCCCTCCACTTT. J is TRBJ1-6 and V is TRBV7-9; possibly TRBD1 for D (5 bases). With 2 bases removed from V and 8 bases from J, the gap between germline ends came to 10 bases. CDR3 length: 14 amino acids. From germline, CDR1 is SEHNR and CDR2 FQNEAQ (reference sequence).